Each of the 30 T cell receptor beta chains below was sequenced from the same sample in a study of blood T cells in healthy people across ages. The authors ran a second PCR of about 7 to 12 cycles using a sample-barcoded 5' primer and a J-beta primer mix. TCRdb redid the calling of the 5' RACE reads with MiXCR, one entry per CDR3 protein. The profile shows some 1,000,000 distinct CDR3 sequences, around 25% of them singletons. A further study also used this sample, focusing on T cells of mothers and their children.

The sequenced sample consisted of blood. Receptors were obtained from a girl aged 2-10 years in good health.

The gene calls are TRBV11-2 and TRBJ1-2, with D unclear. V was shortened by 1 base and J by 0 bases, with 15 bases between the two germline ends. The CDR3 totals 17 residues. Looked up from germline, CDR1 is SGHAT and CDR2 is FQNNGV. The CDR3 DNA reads TGTGCCAGCAGCTTAGTAAACAGCCCCGAAGCTAACTATGGCTACACCTTC. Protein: CASSLVNSPEANYGYTF.

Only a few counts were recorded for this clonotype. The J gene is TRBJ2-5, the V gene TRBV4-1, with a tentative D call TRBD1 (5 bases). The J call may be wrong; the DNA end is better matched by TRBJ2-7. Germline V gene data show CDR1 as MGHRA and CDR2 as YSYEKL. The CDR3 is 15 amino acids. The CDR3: CASSHPEQVGYEQYF. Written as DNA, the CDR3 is TGCGCCAGCAGCCACCCCGAACAGGTTGGGTACGAGCAGTACTTC.

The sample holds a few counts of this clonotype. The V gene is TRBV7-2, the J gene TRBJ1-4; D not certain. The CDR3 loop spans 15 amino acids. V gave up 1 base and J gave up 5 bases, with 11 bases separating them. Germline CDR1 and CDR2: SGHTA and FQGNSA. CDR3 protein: CASSLDGRINEKLFF. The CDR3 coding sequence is TGTGCCAGCAGCTTAGATGGACGGATCAATGAAAAACTGTTTTTT.

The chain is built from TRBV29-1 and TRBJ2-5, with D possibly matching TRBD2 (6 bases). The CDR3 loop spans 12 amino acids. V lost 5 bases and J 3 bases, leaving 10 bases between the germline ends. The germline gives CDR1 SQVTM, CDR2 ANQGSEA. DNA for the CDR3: TGCAGCGTTCTAGCGCCCGAAGAGACCCAGTACTTC. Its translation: CSVLAPEETQYF.

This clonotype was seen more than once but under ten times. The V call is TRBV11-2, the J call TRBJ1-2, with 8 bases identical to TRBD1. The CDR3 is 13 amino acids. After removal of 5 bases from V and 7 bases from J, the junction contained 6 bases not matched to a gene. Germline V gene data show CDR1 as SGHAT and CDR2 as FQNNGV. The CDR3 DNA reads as TGTGCCAGCAGCGCTACAGGGGGTGTTGGCTACACCTTC. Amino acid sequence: CASSATGGVGYTF.

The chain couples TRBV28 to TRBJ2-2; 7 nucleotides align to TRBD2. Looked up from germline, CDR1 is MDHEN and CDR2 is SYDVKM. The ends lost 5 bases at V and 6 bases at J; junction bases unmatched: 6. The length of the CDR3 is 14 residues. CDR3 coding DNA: TGTGCCAGCAGTATACCTCGGGAGGCCGGGGAGCTGTTTTTT. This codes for CASSIPREAGELFF. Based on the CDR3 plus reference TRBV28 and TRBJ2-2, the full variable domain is DVKVTQSSRYLVKRTGEKVFLECVQDMDHENMFWYRQDPGLGLRLIYFSYDVKMKEKGDIPEGYSVSREKKERFSLILESASTNQTSMYLCASSIPREAGELFFGEGSRLTVL.

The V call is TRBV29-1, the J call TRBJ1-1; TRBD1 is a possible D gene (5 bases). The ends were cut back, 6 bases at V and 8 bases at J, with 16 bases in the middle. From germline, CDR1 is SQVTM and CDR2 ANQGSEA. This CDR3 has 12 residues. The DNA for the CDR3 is TGCAGCGTGGAACCTCAGGGTACCGAAGCTTTCTTT. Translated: CSVEPQGTEAFF.

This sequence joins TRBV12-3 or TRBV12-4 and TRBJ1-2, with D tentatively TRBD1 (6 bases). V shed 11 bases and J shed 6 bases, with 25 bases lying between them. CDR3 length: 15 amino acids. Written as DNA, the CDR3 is TGTGCCTCCGACTCGCGGGCTACACGGGGGCATGGCTACACCTTC. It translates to CASDSRATRGHGYTF.

The CDR3 spells CASSQAQRRGSRTF. Here the CDR3 DNA reads TGTGCCAGCAGCCAAGCCCAAAGACGGGGAAGTAGGACCTTC. The rearrangement uses TRBV3-1 and TRBJ1-2; D unresolved. This CDR3 spans 14 amino acids. Per the germline V gene, CDR1 is LGHDT and CDR2 is YNNKEL (reference sequence). Trimming removed 1 base at V and 14 bases at J, with 20 bases between.

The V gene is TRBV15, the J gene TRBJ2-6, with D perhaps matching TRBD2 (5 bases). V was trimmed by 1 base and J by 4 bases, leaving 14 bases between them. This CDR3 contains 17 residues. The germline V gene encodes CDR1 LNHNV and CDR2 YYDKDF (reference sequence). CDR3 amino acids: CATSRVDGLTGANVLTF. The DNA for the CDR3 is TGTGCCACCAGCAGAGTTGATGGACTGACCGGGGCCAACGTCCTGACTTTC.

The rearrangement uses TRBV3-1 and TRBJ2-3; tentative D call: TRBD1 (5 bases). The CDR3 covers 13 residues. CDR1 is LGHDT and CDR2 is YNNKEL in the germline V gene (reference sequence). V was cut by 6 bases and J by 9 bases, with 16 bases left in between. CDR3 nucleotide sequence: TGTGCCAGCAGTCCCCCAAGTACAGGAACGCAGTATTTT. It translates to CASSPPSTGTQYF.

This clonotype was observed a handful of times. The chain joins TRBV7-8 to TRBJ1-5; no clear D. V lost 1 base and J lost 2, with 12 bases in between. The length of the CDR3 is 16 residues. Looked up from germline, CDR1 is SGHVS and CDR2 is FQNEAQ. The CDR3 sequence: CASSLVRGSGNQPQHF. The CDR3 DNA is TGTGCCAGCAGCTTAGTCCGAGGGTCTGGCAATCAGCCCCAGCATTTT.

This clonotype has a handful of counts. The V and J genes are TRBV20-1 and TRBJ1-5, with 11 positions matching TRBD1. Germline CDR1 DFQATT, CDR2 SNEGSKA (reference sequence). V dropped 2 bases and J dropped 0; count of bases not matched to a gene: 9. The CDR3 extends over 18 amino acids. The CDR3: CSARKLGQGEISNQPQHF. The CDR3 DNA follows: TGCAGTGCTAGAAAGTTGGGACAGGGGGAGATTAGCAATCAGCCCCAGCATTTT.

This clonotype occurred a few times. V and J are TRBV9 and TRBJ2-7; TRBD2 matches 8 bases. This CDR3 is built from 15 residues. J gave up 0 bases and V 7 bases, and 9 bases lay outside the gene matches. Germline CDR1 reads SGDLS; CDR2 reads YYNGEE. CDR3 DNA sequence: TGTGCCAGCGGGGGATCTAGCGGGTTCTCCTACGAGCAGTACTTC. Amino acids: CASGGSSGFSYEQYF.

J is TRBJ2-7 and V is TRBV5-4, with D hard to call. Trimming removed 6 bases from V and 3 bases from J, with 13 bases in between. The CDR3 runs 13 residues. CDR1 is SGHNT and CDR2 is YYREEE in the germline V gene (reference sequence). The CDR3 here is CASTIDGYYEQYF. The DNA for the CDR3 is TGTGCCAGCACCATCGATGGTTACTACGAGCAGTACTTC.

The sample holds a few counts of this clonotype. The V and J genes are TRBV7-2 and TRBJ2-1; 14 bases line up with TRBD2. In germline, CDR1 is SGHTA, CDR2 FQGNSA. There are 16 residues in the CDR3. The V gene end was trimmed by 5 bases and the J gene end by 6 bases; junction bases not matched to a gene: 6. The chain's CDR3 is CASSPQGLAGGNEQFF. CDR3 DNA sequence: TGTGCCAGCAGCCCGCAAGGACTAGCGGGGGGCAATGAGCAGTTCTTC.

The CDR3 DNA sequence: TGTGCCAGCAGCTCGGGGACTAGCGGGAGGGGGAATGAGCAGTTCTTC. Translating it yields CASSSGTSGRGNEQFF. The chain employs TRBV7-3 and TRBJ2-5; TRBD2 agrees at 16 bases. TRBJ2-1 matches the DNA end more closely, so the J call is doubtful. The CDR3 contains 16 residues. Per the germline V gene, CDR1 is SGHTA and CDR2 is FQGTGA.

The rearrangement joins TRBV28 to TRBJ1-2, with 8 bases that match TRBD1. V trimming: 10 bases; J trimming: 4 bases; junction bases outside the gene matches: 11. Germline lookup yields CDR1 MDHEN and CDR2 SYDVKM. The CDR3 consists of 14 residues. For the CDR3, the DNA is TGTGCCACGGATAGGGACAGGTTCATCTATGGCTACACCTTC. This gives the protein CATDRDRFIYGYTF.

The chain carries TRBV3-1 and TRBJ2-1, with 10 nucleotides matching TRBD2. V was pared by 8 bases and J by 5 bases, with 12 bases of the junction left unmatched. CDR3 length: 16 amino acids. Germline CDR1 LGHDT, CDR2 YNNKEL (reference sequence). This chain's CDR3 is CASGPLLAGDNNEQFF. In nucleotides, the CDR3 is TGTGCCAGCGGCCCCCTTCTAGCGGGGGATAACAATGAGCAGTTCTTC.

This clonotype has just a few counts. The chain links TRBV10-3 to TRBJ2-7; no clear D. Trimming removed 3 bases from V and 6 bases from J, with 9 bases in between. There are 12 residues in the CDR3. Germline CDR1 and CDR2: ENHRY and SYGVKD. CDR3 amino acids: CAISEAPREQYF. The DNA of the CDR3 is TGTGCCATCAGTGAAGCCCCTCGCGAGCAGTACTTC.

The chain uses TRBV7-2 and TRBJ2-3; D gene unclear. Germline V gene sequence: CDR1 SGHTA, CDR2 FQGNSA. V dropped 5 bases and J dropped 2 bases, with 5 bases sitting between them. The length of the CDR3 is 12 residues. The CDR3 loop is CTSSTSTDTQYF. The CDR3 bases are TGTACCAGCAGCACCTCCACAGATACGCAGTATTTT.

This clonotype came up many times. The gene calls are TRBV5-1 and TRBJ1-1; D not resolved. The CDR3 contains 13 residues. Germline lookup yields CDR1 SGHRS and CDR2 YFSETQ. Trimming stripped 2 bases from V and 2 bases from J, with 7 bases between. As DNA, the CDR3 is TGCGCCAGCAGCTTATCGGATAACACTGAAGCTTTCTTT. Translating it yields CASSLSDNTEAFF.

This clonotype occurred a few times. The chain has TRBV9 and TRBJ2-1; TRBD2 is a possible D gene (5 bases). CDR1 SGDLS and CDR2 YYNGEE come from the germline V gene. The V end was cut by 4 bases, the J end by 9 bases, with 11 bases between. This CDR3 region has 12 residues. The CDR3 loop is CASSSWAGEQFF. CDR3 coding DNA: TGTGCCAGCAGCTCCTGGGCGGGTGAGCAGTTCTTC.

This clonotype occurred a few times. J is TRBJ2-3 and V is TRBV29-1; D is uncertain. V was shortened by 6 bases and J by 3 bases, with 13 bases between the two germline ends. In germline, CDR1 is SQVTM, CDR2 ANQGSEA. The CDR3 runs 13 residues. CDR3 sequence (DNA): TGCAGCGTGTCGATCCTATTAACAGATACGCAGTATTTT. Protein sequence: CSVSILLTDTQYF.

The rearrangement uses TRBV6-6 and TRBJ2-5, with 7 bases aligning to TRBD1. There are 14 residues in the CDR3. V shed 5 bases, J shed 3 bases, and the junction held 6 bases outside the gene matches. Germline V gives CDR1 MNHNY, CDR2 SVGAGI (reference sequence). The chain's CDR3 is CASSSVTGEETQYF. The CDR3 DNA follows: TGTGCCAGCAGTAGCGTCACAGGGGAAGAGACCCAGTACTTC.

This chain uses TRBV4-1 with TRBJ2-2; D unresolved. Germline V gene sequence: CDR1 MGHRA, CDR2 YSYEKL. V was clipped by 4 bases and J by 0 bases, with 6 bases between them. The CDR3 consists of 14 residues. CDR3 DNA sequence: TGCGCCAGCAGCCGTGGGCCGAACACCGGGGAGCTGTTTTTT. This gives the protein CASSRGPNTGELFF.

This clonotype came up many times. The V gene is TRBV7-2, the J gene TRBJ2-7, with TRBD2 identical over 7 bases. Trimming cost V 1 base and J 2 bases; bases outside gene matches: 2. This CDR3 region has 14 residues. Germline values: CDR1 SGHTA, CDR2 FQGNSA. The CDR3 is CASSLGGGAYEQYF. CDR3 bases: TGTGCCAGCAGCTTAGGGGGAGGGGCCTACGAGCAGTACTTC.

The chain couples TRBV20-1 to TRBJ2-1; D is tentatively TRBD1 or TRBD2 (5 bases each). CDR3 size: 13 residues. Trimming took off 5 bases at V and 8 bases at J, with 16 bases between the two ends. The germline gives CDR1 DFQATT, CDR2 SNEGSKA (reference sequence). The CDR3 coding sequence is TGCAGTGCTGATGACGGGGCTAGGGATGAGCAGTTCTTC. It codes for CSADDGARDEQFF.

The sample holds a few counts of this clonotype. The CDR3 is CASSLETGYFYGYTF. The DNA for the CDR3 is TGCGCCAGCAGCTTGGAGACAGGTTATTTCTATGGCTACACCTTC. The rearrangement links TRBV5-1 to TRBJ1-2; possible D gene TRBD1, 6 bases. Germline CDR1 reads SGHRS; CDR2 reads YFSETQ. V dropped 0 bases and J dropped 4 bases, with 13 bases sitting between them. The CDR3 is made up of 15 amino acids.

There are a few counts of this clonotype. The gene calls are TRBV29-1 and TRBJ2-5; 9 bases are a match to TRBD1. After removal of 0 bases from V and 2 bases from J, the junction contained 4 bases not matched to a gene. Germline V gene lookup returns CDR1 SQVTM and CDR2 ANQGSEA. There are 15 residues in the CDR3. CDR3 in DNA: TGCAGCGTTGAAGAACAGGGGGCGGGTCAAGAGACCCAGTACTTC. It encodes CSVEEQGAGQETQYF. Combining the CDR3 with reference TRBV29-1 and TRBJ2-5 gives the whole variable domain SAVISQKPSRDICQRGTSLTIQCQVDSQVTMMFWYRQQPGQSLTLIATANQGSEATYESGFVIDKFPISRPNLTFSTLTVSNMSPEDSSIYLCSVEEQGAGQETQYFGPGTRLLVL.